This note documents a single T cell receptor (beta chain) sequence. The antigen is undetermined. The PCR had 60 Vbeta and 13 Jbeta primers. Assay used: immunoSEQ multiplex PCR; TCRdb lists only in-frame clones, some missing. This sample contains some 150,000 clones. The sample is drawn from a study of cytomegalovirus exposure and HLA in healthy donors. The wider study: The Caucasian-associated ancestry cluster contained 81% of the 300 to 450 genotyped donors.

The CDR3 totals 14 residues. Looked up from germline, CDR1 is MNHNS and CDR2 is SASEGT. V gave up 7 bases and J gave up 9 bases; unmatched junction bases: 13. Study-wide findings and caveats: According to an earlier analysis, most TCR beta V segments yielded productive rearrangements about 87% or about 30% of the time.

This sequence originates from a young woman in good health and CMV-seronegative. Sequencing input: PBMCs. The chain is built from TRBV6-1 and TRBJ2-7; TRBD2 matches at 9 bases. Here the CDR3 DNA reads TGTGCCAGCACCTCGGGTAGCGGGAGAGGTTGGCAGTACTTC. Its protein product is CASTSGSGRGWQYF.